This TCR beta chain was sequenced for a study of blood T cell repertoires in COVID-19. In the study overall: The samples span acute and convalescent COVID-19 from the United States, Italy and Spain. PBMCs, B-cell-depleted T cells, or T cells were the source of the cDNA or gDNA that made up the material.

The CDR3 loop spans 15 amino acids. CDR1 and CDR2 (germline): SGHTA, FQGNSA. The V segment lost 5 bases and the J segment 4 bases; nucleotides outside the gene matches: 5. In the original analysis: Quantification of nucleated cells was approximated via reference gene primer amplification. TCRdb keeps only in-frame clones here, not all; method: immunoSEQ multiplex PCR. The V and J calls and clone size are taken from that table; D and trimming were inferred from the DNA. Of about 130,000 clones in the sample, approximately 80% are singletons; the top ten hold 44%. The sample taken for sequencing was peripheral blood. The chain employs TRBV7-2 and TRBJ2-3, with 11 bases lining up with TRBD2. This sequence originates from a human donor in a cohort sampled during active COVID-19. The CDR3 is CASSRIAGGADTQYF. CDR3 nucleotide sequence: TGTGCCAGCAGCCGCATAGCGGGAGGGGCAGATACGCAGTATTTT.